This T cell receptor beta chain is from a study of blood T cells in healthy people across ages. Study-wide findings and caveats: It was not possible, with unsorted PBMCs, to conclusively compare naive and antigen-experienced cells.

Alongside a J-beta primer mix, a sample-barcoded 5' primer served in a second PCR lasting roughly 7 to 11 cycles. TCRdb independently ran MiXCR on the 5' RACE reads; one entry per CDR3 protein. The sample has about 1.5 million distinct CDR3 sequences; 35% to 45% are singletons. Comments on this clonotype: Its cognate antigen is unknown.

This CDR3 is 12 amino acids long. Germline lookup yields CDR1 LNHDA and CDR2 SQIVND (reference sequence). V was trimmed by 6 bases and J by 10 bases, leaving 15 bases between them. Every donor provided roughly 9.1 milliliters of peripheral blood. The TCR originated in a woman aged 18-30 years in good health. This chain uses TRBV19 with TRBJ1-1; the D gene is possibly TRBD1 (5 bases). Sequencing was carried out using blood. The CDR3 sequence is CASSLSGRSAFF. The CDR3 region has the DNA TGTGCCAGTAGCCTTTCAGGGAGATCAGCTTTCTTT.